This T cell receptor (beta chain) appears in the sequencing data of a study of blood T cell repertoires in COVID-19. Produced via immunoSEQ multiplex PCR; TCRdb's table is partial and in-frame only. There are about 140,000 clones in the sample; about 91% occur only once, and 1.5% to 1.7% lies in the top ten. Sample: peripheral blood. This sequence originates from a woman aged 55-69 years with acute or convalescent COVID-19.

The chain's CDR3 is CASSRRLAVVYNEQFF. In nucleotides, the CDR3 is TGTGCCAGCAGCCGAAGACTAGCGGTCGTCTACAATGAGCAGTTCTTC. The V and J genes are TRBV13 and TRBJ2-1, with TRBD2 matching over 9 bases. V was pared by 5 bases and J by 3 bases, with 8 bases of the junction left unmatched. This CDR3 comprises 16 residues. Germline V gene sequence: CDR1 PRHDT, CDR2 FYEKMQ (reference sequence).